Shown below are 17 T cell receptor beta chains from a single sample sequenced in a study of T cell repertoires in aging, cancer and after chemotherapy. Rearranged V-D-J TRB sequences were amplified with a mixed TRB-A/B primer pool. TCRdb itself ran the multiplex PCR reads through MiXCR, one entry per CDR3 protein. The table has some 9,800 distinct CDR3 sequences, around 40% seen once. The template was genomic DNA from peripheral blood, not RNA. The sequencing input was blood. The receptor source for this set is a human donor in good health.

The V gene is TRBV24-1, the J gene TRBJ2-5; weak D call: TRBD1 (5 bases). The CDR3 contains 15 residues. Germline lookup yields CDR1 KGHDR and CDR2 SFDVKD. V was cut by 3 bases and J by 4 bases, with 14 bases left in between. CDR3 residues: CATSDPRRVSETQYF. In DNA, the CDR3 is TGTGCCACCAGTGATCCCCGCAGGGTATCAGAGACCCAGTACTTC.

The table lists this clonotype with a few counts. The V gene is TRBV7-6, the J gene TRBJ2-3, with 14 bases lining up with TRBD2. The CDR3 contains 16 residues. CDR1 and CDR2 (germline): SGHVS, FNYEAQ. The trim removed 1 base at V and 3 bases at J, leaving 0 bases unmatched. CDR3 bases: TGTGCCAGCAGCTTAGGGACTAGCGGGAGGACAGATACGCAGTATTTT. This encodes CASSLGTSGRTDTQYF.

The chain is built from TRBV19 and TRBJ2-1, with 8 bases matching TRBD2. The CDR3 totals 15 residues. Germline-derived CDR1 and CDR2 are LNHDA and SQIVND (reference sequence). The V gene end was trimmed by 0 bases and the J gene end by 8 bases; junction bases not matched to a gene: 6. CDR3 protein: CASSIEAGVAHEQFF. Written as DNA, the CDR3 is TGTGCCAGTAGTATAGAAGCGGGGGTTGCACATGAGCAGTTCTTC.

This clonotype was seen a few times. This chain joins TRBV15 and TRBJ1-1, with D unresolved. The germline V gene encodes CDR1 LNHNV and CDR2 YYDKDF (reference sequence). Trimming pared 0 bases from V and 0 bases from J, leaving 5 bases between. The CDR3 extends over 14 amino acids. The CDR3 here is CATSRDRVNTEAFF. The CDR3 DNA follows: TGTGCCACCAGCAGAGATAGGGTGAACACTGAAGCTTTCTTT.

The J gene is TRBJ1-1, the V gene TRBV12-3 or TRBV12-4; D is perhaps TRBD1 (6 bases). V dropped 7 bases and J dropped 3 bases, with 15 bases sitting between them. The CDR3 is 14 amino acids. CDR3 amino acids: CASTHGGADTEAFF. The DNA for the CDR3 is TGTGCCAGCACCCACGGGGGGGCGGACACTGAAGCTTTCTTT.

CDR3 in DNA: TGTGCCAGCAGCCCGTTAATACAGGGTTACGGGGACGAGCAGTACTTC. The encoded protein is CASSPLIQGYGDEQYF. The chain links TRBV12-3 or TRBV12-4 to TRBJ2-7; D perhaps matches TRBD1 (6 bases). The V end lost 6 bases, the J end lost 5 bases, and 23 bases lay between the germline ends. The CDR3 loop spans 16 amino acids.

This clonotype was counted between two and nine times. The chain joins TRBV12-3 or TRBV12-4 to TRBJ1-1; D not resolved. The CDR3 is 13 residues long. The V and J ends lost 8 bases and 3 bases respectively, with 13 bases between them. CDR3 loop: CASVPEDYTEAFF. The CDR3 DNA follows: TGTGCCAGCGTCCCGGAGGACTACACTGAAGCTTTCTTT.

The rearrangement joins TRBV15 to TRBJ2-1; TRBD2 is a possible D gene (6 bases). The ends were cut back, 8 bases at V and 5 bases at J, with 10 bases in the middle. Germline CDR1 reads LNHNV; CDR2 reads YYDKDF (reference sequence). This CDR3 contains 12 residues. The CDR3: CATAGRNNEQFF. CDR3 nucleotide sequence: TGTGCCACCGCGGGGAGAAACAATGAGCAGTTCTTC. Full variable domain (missing parts from reference TRBV15 and TRBJ2-1): DAMVIQNPRYQVTQFGKPVTLSCSQTLNHNVMYWYQQKSSQAPKLLFHYYDKDFNNEADTPDNFQSRRPNTSFCFLDIRSPGLGDTAMYLCATAGRNNEQFFGPGTRLTVL.

This clonotype was found a few times. The chain links TRBV5-1 to TRBJ2-2, with a weak D call TRBD1 (6 bases). Looked up from germline, CDR1 is SGHRS and CDR2 is YFSETQ. Deletions cut 0 bases from V and 0 bases from J, with 6 bases between. CDR3 length equals 15 residues. This chain's CDR3 is CASSLGTANTGELFF. DNA of the CDR3: TGCGCCAGCAGCTTGGGGACAGCGAACACCGGGGAGCTGTTTTTT.

The V gene is TRBV12-3 or TRBV12-4, the J gene TRBJ2-7, with a possible D match to TRBD1 (6 bases). The CDR3 is 13 residues long. V lost 9 bases and J lost 4, with 16 bases in between. CDR3 amino acids: CASKDRSAYEQYF. The CDR3 DNA reads TGTGCCAGTAAAGACAGGTCCGCTTACGAGCAGTACTTC.

The V call is TRBV13, the J call TRBJ2-2, with D tentatively TRBD2 (6 bases). The CDR3 is 16 residues long. Deletions cut 5 bases from V and 5 bases from J, with 18 bases between. The germline V gene has CDR1 PRHDT and CDR2 FYEKMQ (reference sequence). The CDR3 here is CASSGGTQRGTGELFF. The CDR3 coding sequence is TGTGCCAGCAGCGGCGGGACTCAAAGAGGAACCGGGGAGCTGTTTTTT.

As to this clonotype: Given a much more abundant clone one base away, this may be a read error. This chain links TRBV29-1 with TRBJ1-2; D is unclear. The CDR3 extends over 11 amino acids. In germline, CDR1 is SQVTM, CDR2 ANQGSEA. Trimming left V 5 bases short and J 8 bases short, with 12 bases between. In DNA, the CDR3 is TGCAGCGTTTTGGTGGAGGAGGGCTACACCTTC. It translates to CSVLVEEGYTF.

This clonotype was observed a few times. The J gene is TRBJ2-3, the V gene TRBV11-3; 7 bases are a match to TRBD1. This CDR3 is built from 13 residues. Germline V CDR1 and CDR2: SGHNT, YENEEA. The V and J ends lost 5 bases and 3 bases, in that order; junction bases with no gene match: 2. CDR3 nucleotide sequence: TGTGCCAGCAGCCCGACAGGGACAGATACGCAGTATTTT. Translated, it gives CASSPTGTDTQYF.

The V call is TRBV13, the J call TRBJ2-1, with D maybe TRBD1 (5 bases). The CDR3 sequence is 15 residues long. The germline V and J ends were trimmed by 6 bases and 7 bases, with 19 bases remaining between them. Germline assignment: CDR1 PRHDT and CDR2 FYEKMQ (reference sequence). The CDR3 nucleotides are TGTGCCAGCAGTTATTGGGGCCGACAAGCTAATGAGCAGTTCTTC. As protein: CASSYWGRQANEQFF.

The chain uses TRBV12-3 or TRBV12-4 and TRBJ1-2; D is unclear. Trimming pared 5 bases from V and 5 bases from J, leaving 12 bases between. The CDR3 length is 13 residues. The CDR3 region is CASSMMRTYGYTF. CDR3 DNA: TGTGCCAGCAGTATGATGAGGACGTATGGCTACACCTTC.

This rearrangement joins TRBV7-6 to TRBJ1-5; D is unresolved. The germline CDR1 and CDR2 sequences are SGHVS and FNYEAQ. CDR3 length equals 19 residues. This chain's CDR3 is CVRSLAILGSPVSNQPQHF. DNA of the CDR3: TGTGTCAGAAGCTTAGCGATCTTGGGGAGTCCGGTTAGCAATCAGCCCCAGCATTTT.

This clonotype showed up just a few times. V and J are TRBV18 and TRBJ2-2; 9 bases agree with TRBD1. This CDR3 has 16 amino acids. Germline CDR1 KGHSH, CDR2 LQKENI. V lost 1 base, J lost 7 bases, and 7 bases stayed unmatched. CDR3 nucleotides: TGTGCCAGCTCACCACTGGGGACAGGGCTTTACGGGGAGCTGTTTTTT. This encodes CASSPLGTGLYGELFF. The full variable domain, in which reference TRBV18 and TRBJ2-2 provide the parts outside the CDR3, is NAGVMQNPRHLVRRRGQEARLRCSPMKGHSHVYWYRQLPEEGLKFMVYLQKENIIDESGMPKERFSAEFPKEGPSILRIQQVVRGDSAAYFCASSPLGTGLYGELFFGEGSRLTVL.